The T cell receptor (beta chain) under discussion was sequenced for a study of OX40 agonist ivuxolimab in advanced cancers. Describing the broader study: Ivuxolimab was a fully human IgG2 agonistic monoclonal antibody targeting the costimulatory receptor OX40 (CD134). Intravenous ivuxolimab was administered to patients every 2 weeks at six dose levels: 0.01, 0.1, 0.3, 1.5, 3 and 10 mg/kg. Of the roughly 54 dose-escalation patients, hepatocellular carcinoma was present in around 20, melanoma in roughly 15, renal cell carcinoma in 9 and head and neck cancer in 9. In the dose-escalation cohort, roughly 80% of patients were male, and the mean age was approximately 55 years, with a range of about 23 to 85. Patients were allowed to have had prior anti-PD-1, anti-PD-L1 or anti-CTLA-4 therapy, and around 41% of the dose-escalation patients had previously received checkpoint inhibitors. Partial responses were achieved by three dose-escalation patients, of whom one had hepatocellular carcinoma and two had cutaneous melanoma. Peripheral TCRbeta sequencing was intended to test whether TCR sequence diversity was altered and clonal T-cell expansion was caused by ivuxolimab. The paper reports the monotherapy dose-escalation portion (N = 52 patients) of the phase I ivuxolimab trial. Summary of the overall study and its limitations: Which antigens the clonally expanded peripheral T cells were specific for was not determined. Low levels of normalized T-cell clonal expansion were also seen in some patients who did not respond. At doses of 0.1 to 3.0 mg/kg, clonal expansion of both CD4+ and CD8+ blood T cells was observed from baseline to week 6. In the 0.1-3.0 mg/kg groups, partial responders were among the patients with the lowest normalized peripheral clonal expansion, particularly in CD8+ T cells. On average, CD8+ T cells showed more expanded clones than CD4+ T cells after ivuxolimab.

A note on this clone: Its antigen has not been determined. No base quality information exists; no much larger clone differs at one position.

For sequencing of the TCRbeta CDR3 region, genomic DNA was extracted from the sorted cells. TCRbeta CDR3 regions were sequenced using the immunoSEQ Assay. TCRdb obtained this table from immuneACCESS and retained in-frame rearrangements with V and J assigned. These tables miss some clones; where compared with another copy, unresolved V genes account for less than half of the shortfall, and the remainder is unexplained. This sample holds over 150,000 clones; approximately 94% were observed only once. Around 0.33% of the sample rests with the top ten. Patients with a history of autoimmune disease or receiving systemic immunosuppression were excluded from the trial. Peripheral blood for TCR sequencing was collected from all dose cohorts at baseline, on cycle 4 day 1, and on cycle 7 day 1. Samples were obtained from an open-label, multicenter, first-in-human phase I dose-escalation trial of ivuxolimab. Adults with locally advanced or metastatic melanoma, renal cell, hepatocellular, or head and neck squamous cell carcinoma were enrolled in the trial. Before TCR sequencing, CD4+ and CD8+ T cells were separately sorted from peripheral blood.

The CDR3 sequence holds 15 residues, the cysteine and phenylalanine included. The kept DNA is CDR3 alone, 45 bases in frame from the first base. V loses 3 bases, J loses 3 bases, and the germline ends lie 12 bases apart. According to the germline V gene (reference sequence), CDR1 reads LNHDA and CDR2 reads SQIVND. The TCR was taken from an adult with an advanced solid tumor such as melanoma, head and neck, liver or kidney cancer. This material consisted of CD4+ or CD8+ T cells sorted from blood, taken in a trial of the OX40 agonist ivuxolimab. The chain joins TRBV19 to TRBJ1-5, with an unclear D gene assignment. The DNA is TGTGCCAGTAGTATTCAGCCCCGATCCAATCAGCCCCAGCATTTT. This sequence encodes CASSIQPRSNQPQHF.